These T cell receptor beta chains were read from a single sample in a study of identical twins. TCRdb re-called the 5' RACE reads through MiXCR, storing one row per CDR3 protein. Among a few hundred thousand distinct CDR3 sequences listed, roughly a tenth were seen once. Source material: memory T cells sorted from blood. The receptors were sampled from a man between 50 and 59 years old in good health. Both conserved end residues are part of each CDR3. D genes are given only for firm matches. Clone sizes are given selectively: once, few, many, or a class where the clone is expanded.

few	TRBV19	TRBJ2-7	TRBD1	CASSDRGLYEQYF	TGTGCCAGTAGCGACAGGGGGCTGTACGAGCAGTACTTC
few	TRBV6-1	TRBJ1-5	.	CASSGANQPQHF	TGTGCCAGCAGTGGAGCCAATCAGCCCCAGCATTTT
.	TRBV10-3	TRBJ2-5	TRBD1	CAISGGTGQETQYF	TGTGCCATCAGTGGGGGGACAGGGCAAGAGACCCAGTACTTC
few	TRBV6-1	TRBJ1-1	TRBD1	CAGGRQGAMNTEAFF	TGTGCCGGAGGTCGACAGGGGGCGATGAACACTGAAGCTTTCTTT
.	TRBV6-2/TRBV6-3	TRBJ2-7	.	CASSYWPGRPYYEQYF	TGTGCCAGCAGTTACTGGCCGGGTAGGCCTTACTACGAGCAGTACTTC
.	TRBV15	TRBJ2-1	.	CATSRRRGLQTNEQFF	TGTGCCACCAGCAGACGACGCGGCCTCCAAACCAATGAGCAGTTCTTC
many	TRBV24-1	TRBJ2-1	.	CATSDRAKQFF	TGTGCCACCAGTGATCGGGCCAAGCAGTTCTTC
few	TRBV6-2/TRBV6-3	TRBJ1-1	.	CASSYPLQGGVNTEAFF	TGTGCCAGCAGTTACCCTCTTCAGGGCGGGGTGAACACTGAAGCTTTCTTT
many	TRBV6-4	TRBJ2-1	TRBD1	CASSLDTGVDEQFF	TGTGCCAGCAGCCTAGACACAGGGGTGGACGAGCAGTTCTTC
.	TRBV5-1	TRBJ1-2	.	CASSLGPAVGYTF	TGCGCCAGCAGCTTGGGGCCGGCGGTTGGCTACACCTTC
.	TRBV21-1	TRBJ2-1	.	CASSKEGASLFHNEQFF	TGTGCCAGCAGCAAAGAAGGGGCTAGCTTGTTCCACAATGAGCAGTTCTTC
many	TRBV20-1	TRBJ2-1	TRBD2	CSAKRRSGGAGEQFF	TGCAGTGCTAAGCGTAGAAGCGGGGGGGCCGGTGAGCAGTTCTTC
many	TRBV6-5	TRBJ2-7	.	CASSYSSGWTTYEQYF	TGTGCCAGCAGTTACTCTTCGGGCTGGACAACCTACGAGCAGTACTTC
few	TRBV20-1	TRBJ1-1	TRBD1	CSAQSPTGGTEAFF	TGCAGTGCTCAGAGCCCGACAGGGGGCACTGAAGCTTTCTTT
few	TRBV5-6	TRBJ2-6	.	CASSLGPMGSGANVLTF	TGTGCCAGCAGCCTGGGACCGATGGGCTCTGGGGCCAACGTCCTGACTTTC
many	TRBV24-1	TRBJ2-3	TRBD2	CATSALAGDYTDTQYF	TGTGCCACCAGTGCCCTAGCGGGAGACTACACAGATACGCAGTATTTT
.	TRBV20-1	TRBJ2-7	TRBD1	CSAGDRASYEQYF	TGCAGTGCTGGGGACAGGGCTTCCTACGAGCAGTACTTC
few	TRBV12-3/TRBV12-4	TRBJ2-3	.	CASTRGGVTDTQYF	TGTGCCAGCACCCGGGGCGGAGTCACAGATACGCAGTATTTT
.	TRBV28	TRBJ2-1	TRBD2	CASSLDFGTSLNEQFF	TGTGCCAGCAGTTTAGATTTCGGGACTAGTCTCAATGAGCAGTTCTTC
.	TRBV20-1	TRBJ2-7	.	CSARALIGGLYEQYF	TGCAGTGCTAGAGCTCTCATCGGCGGGCTTTACGAGCAGTACTTC
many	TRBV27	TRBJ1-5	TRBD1	CASSLGRTGRYQPQHF	TGTGCCAGCAGTTTAGGGAGGACAGGTCGGTATCAGCCCCAGCATTTT
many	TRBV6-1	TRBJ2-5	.	CASSPRRTGETQYF	TGTGCCAGCAGCCCTCGAAGGACCGGGGAGACCCAGTACTTC
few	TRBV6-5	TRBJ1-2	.	CASSYGADYGYTF	TGTGCCAGCAGTTACGGGGCAGACTATGGCTACACCTTC
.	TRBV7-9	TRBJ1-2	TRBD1	CASSHKQGPDYGYTF	TGTGCCAGCAGCCATAAACAGGGGCCGGACTATGGCTACACCTTC
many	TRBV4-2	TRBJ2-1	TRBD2	CASSQEPGLAIFYEQFF	TGTGCCAGCAGCCAAGAACCGGGACTAGCGATCTTCTATGAGCAGTTCTTC
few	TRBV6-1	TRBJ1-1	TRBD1	CASSRIAQGVIRTEAFF	TGTGCCAGCAGTAGGATCGCACAGGGGGTCATTAGAACTGAAGCTTTCTTT
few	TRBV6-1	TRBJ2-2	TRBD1	CASSPQGSAGELFF	TGTGCCAGCAGTCCACAGGGGTCGGCCGGGGAGCTGTTTTTT